Described below is a single TCR beta chain sequence and its context. Its antigen is unknown. The record has no base qualities; no much larger clone is one base away. The data are from a study of shared clonotypes between healthy human individuals (dated by TCRdb to about 2020). Turning to the overall study: The cohort included three men and a couple of women between 18 and 49 years of age. For each donor, CD4 naive and CD4 memory were each run on three plates, CD8 naive on two plates, and CD8 memory on one plate. To estimate repertoire size and how much clonotype sharing occurs between individuals, the study deeply sequenced the blood TCR repertoires of several healthy adults. Libraries were prepared and TCR repertoires were sequenced by different laboratories using diverse techniques, in order to increase sequencing depth and limit assay-specific biases. Between about 0.8 and 8.9 billion PBMCs per donor were obtained by leukapheresis.

Broad study findings and their caveats: Because the study included a small number of donors, the genetic and exposure-history diversity represented was limited. Across a handful of donors, approximately 4.9% of naive CD4, more than 3% of naive CD8, approximately 2.5% of memory CD4, and approximately 0.42% of memory CD8 clonotypes were shared. Estimated clonotype richness was generally larger for naive than for memory subsets. Pairwise subsampling indicated that sequencing depth was expected to affect the degree of clonotype sharing among donors. Compared with non-shared clonotypes, the clonotypes found in all four sorted-subset donors had higher generation probabilities. Even with the large sequencing depth, rarefaction of the sorted-subset datasets indicated that sequencing was incomplete. Sampling was limited to blood, and TCR repertoires in tissue likely differ from TCR repertoires in blood.

The donors were healthy, HIV-negative adults who had no recently reported acute infections or vaccinations. Every donor was a Caucasian adult living in Nashville, Tennessee, USA. CD4+ T cells were enriched by magnetic negative selection; naive cells were then positively selected on CD45RA, and the negative fraction formed the memory subset. After blood collection by leukapheresis, PBMCs were isolated using Ficoll-Histopaque density gradient centrifugation and then cryopreserved in the vapor phase of liquid nitrogen. Analytical flow cytometry was used to check the purity and quantity of every magnetically sorted T cell population. Genomic DNA was isolated from every sorted fraction and measured by UV absorbance on a Nanodrop 2000c. Using the deep immunoSEQ assay, multiplex PCR amplified TCR CDR3 regions from genomic DNA. Genomic DNA extracted from each cell subset was distributed evenly over all wells of several immunoSEQ 96-well plates, and each plate served as one replicate. For sorted subsets, about 210 ng of genomic DNA, equivalent to some 30,000 T cell genomes, went into each replicate PCR. The purified libraries were quantified using a Qubit 3.0 fluorometer, sized with a Bioanalyzer 2100, and then quantified again using the KAPA Library Quantification kit. A separate single-read 150-cycle Illumina NextSeq 550 flow cell was used to sequence each immunoSEQ 96-well plate. From the authors' description of their analysis: Because only junctional sequences without quality scores were contained in the immunoSEQ output, filtering matching that applied to full-length reads could not be performed. To assign V/J genes and CDR3, sequences were annotated against IMGT germline references using PyIR, a Python wrapper for IgBLAST v1.9. Reads were filtered out if the reads had weak V/J assignments (E-value above 1e-6), no CDR3, stop codons, out-of-frame junctions, or ambiguous translated residues. V3J clonotypes were defined as sequences sharing the same inferred V gene, J gene, and CDR3 amino acid sequence. Percentage overlap between repertoires was computed as shared unique clonotypes divided by the size of the smaller repertoire. Richness of each repertoire was evaluated using RTK rarefaction, the Chao1 estimator, and Recon v2.1 estimates of unobserved clonotypes. Generation probabilities were computed with OLGA for all TCRbeta clonotypes obtained by the gDNA method from four donors. Entries here come from immuneACCESS through TCRdb and include only in-frame sequences with V and J called. Some clones fail to appear in such tables; in the studies checked, an unresolved V gene covers under half of the shortfall, and the cause of the remainder is unknown. V and J calls and clone size are those listed in that table; D and trimming were worked out from the DNA. Within this sample are about 680,000 clones, with about 78% of them counted one time only. The ten most abundant clones make up around 1.8% of the sample.

The sample consisted of memory CD4+ T cells sorted from blood. The cell subset or site label, read with the paper, signifies: CD45RA-negative fraction. This clonotype was sampled from a woman in her 30s in good health.

The DNA is TGTGCCAGTAGTATCGACTTCAAGACGCAGTATTTT. Translated, it reads CASSIDFKTQYF. The chain links TRBV19 with TRBJ2-3, with no confident D gene call. V and J are truncated by 3 bases and 9 bases respectively, leaving an intervening sequence of 10 bases. The germline V gene encodes CDR1 LNHDA and CDR2 SQIVND (reference sequence). Measured from the cysteine to the phenylalanine, the CDR3 is 12 residues long. Only the CDR3 DNA stays, 36 bases, in frame from base 1. With the portions outside the CDR3 filled from the reference TRBV19 and TRBJ2-3 genes, the complete variable region becomes DGGITQSPKYLFRKEGQNVTLSCEQNLNHDAMYWYRQDPGQGLRLIYYSQIVNDFQKGDIAEGYSVSREKKESFPLTVTSAQKNPTAFYLCASSIDFKTQYFGPGTRLTVL.